A selection of T cell receptor beta chains follows, all from one sample in a study of T cells in Graves' hyperthyroidism and ophthalmopathy. TCRdb redid the calling of the multiplex PCR reads with MiXCR, one entry per CDR3 protein. The sample consists of about 250,000 distinct CDR3 sequences, about 20% of them appearing once. The sequencing sample was made of blood. The origin of the receptors is a man between 25 and 39 years old with Graves' ophthalmopathy. CDR3s include the opening cysteine and the closing phenylalanine or tryptophan. The D gene is left open where the match is weak. Clone size appears in some rows only: once, few, many, or a class for an expanded clone.

clone_size: .; d_call: .; v_call: TRBV12-3/TRBV12-4; j_call: TRBJ1-2; cdr3_nt: TGTGCCAGCAGTGTCAGACGGGAGTTAGGTAACTATGGCTACACCTTC; cdr3_aa: CASSVRRELGNYGYTF
clone_size: .; d_call: TRBD1; v_call: TRBV7-8; j_call: TRBJ2-2; cdr3_nt: TGTGCCAGCAGCTTAAGGGGGACAGGGGGCACCGGGGAGCTGTTTTTT; cdr3_aa: CASSLRGTGGTGELFF
clone_size: many; d_call: .; v_call: TRBV20-1; j_call: TRBJ1-2; cdr3_nt: TGCAGTGCTAACGACATGGACTATGGCTACACCTTC; cdr3_aa: CSANDMDYGYTF
clone_size: .; d_call: TRBD2; v_call: TRBV6-1; j_call: TRBJ2-7; cdr3_nt: TGTGCCAGCAGTGCTTTGGGGGGGACTTCCTACGAGCAGTACTTC; cdr3_aa: CASSALGGTSYEQYF
clone_size: many; d_call: TRBD1; v_call: TRBV11-3; j_call: TRBJ2-3; cdr3_nt: TGTGCCAGCAGCTTTGGACAGGGGGAAGGGGATACGCAGTATTTT; cdr3_aa: CASSFGQGEGDTQYF
clone_size: many; d_call: .; v_call: TRBV3-1; j_call: TRBJ1-1; cdr3_nt: TGTGCCAGCAGCCAAGCAACACGGATGAACACTGAAGCTTTCTTT; cdr3_aa: CASSQATRMNTEAFF
clone_size: many; d_call: TRBD2; v_call: TRBV6-2/TRBV6-3; j_call: TRBJ2-4; cdr3_nt: TGTGCCAGCAGTTACTCACCAGGGACTAGCGCTAACGGGGACATTCAGTACTTC; cdr3_aa: CASSYSPGTSANGDIQYF
clone_size: many; d_call: .; v_call: TRBV11-2; j_call: TRBJ2-7; cdr3_nt: TGTGCCAGCAGCTGGAGTGACAGAAACTCCTACGAGCAGTACTTC; cdr3_aa: CASSWSDRNSYEQYF
clone_size: many; d_call: TRBD2; v_call: TRBV20-1; j_call: TRBJ2-1; cdr3_nt: TGCAGTGTTGCGACTAGCGGGAGGGCCGATGAGCAGTTCTTC; cdr3_aa: CSVATSGRADEQFF
clone_size: few; d_call: .; v_call: TRBV6-1; j_call: TRBJ1-6; cdr3_nt: TGTGCCAGCACCCTAGGATCGACGAAGTCACCCCTCCACTTT; cdr3_aa: CASTLGSTKSPLHF
clone_size: few; d_call: TRBD2; v_call: TRBV29-1; j_call: TRBJ2-1; cdr3_nt: TGCAGCGTTGATAAGCGGGACTACAATGAGCAGTTCTTC; cdr3_aa: CSVDKRDYNEQFF
clone_size: few; d_call: TRBD1; v_call: TRBV6-2/TRBV6-3; j_call: TRBJ2-1; cdr3_nt: TGTGCCAGCAGTTACTCGGGACAGGGGGCGAATGAGCAGTTCTTC; cdr3_aa: CASSYSGQGANEQFF
clone_size: few; d_call: .; v_call: TRBV27; j_call: TRBJ2-7; cdr3_nt: TGTGCCAGCCCGGGACAAGGTTACGAGCAGTACTTC; cdr3_aa: CASPGQGYEQYF
clone_size: .; d_call: .; v_call: TRBV5-1; j_call: TRBJ2-3; cdr3_nt: TGCGCCAGCAGCCTCCGGGCAGGAGATACGCAGTATTTT; cdr3_aa: CASSLRAGDTQYF
clone_size: many; d_call: .; v_call: TRBV11-3; j_call: TRBJ2-4; cdr3_nt: TGTGCCAGCAGAGTTCGGGGTGCCGCCAAAAACATTCAGTACTTC; cdr3_aa: CASRVRGAAKNIQYF
clone_size: .; d_call: .; v_call: TRBV30; j_call: TRBJ2-7; cdr3_nt: TGTGCCTGGAGTGTATCTCCAGACGAGCAGTACTTC; cdr3_aa: CAWSVSPDEQYF
clone_size: .; d_call: .; v_call: TRBV28; j_call: TRBJ1-4; cdr3_nt: TGTGCCAGCATCTGGAGGAACCACAGGGACCAGGAAAAACTGTTTTTT; cdr3_aa: CASIWRNHRDQEKLFF
clone_size: few; d_call: TRBD2; v_call: TRBV24-1; j_call: TRBJ2-1; cdr3_nt: TGTGCCACCAGTGATTGGAGCGGGGCGGGTGAGGAGCAGTTCTTC; cdr3_aa: CATSDWSGAGEEQFF
clone_size: .; d_call: TRBD1; v_call: TRBV6-1; j_call: TRBJ1-5; cdr3_nt: TGTGCCAGCAGCCTGACAGGGGCGGTTTCCCCCATACAGCCCCAGCATTTT; cdr3_aa: CASSLTGAVSPIQPQHF
clone_size: few; d_call: TRBD1; v_call: TRBV28; j_call: TRBJ1-5; cdr3_nt: TGTGCCAGCATTCTACACGGACAGGGCGGTAATCAGCCCCAGCATTTT; cdr3_aa: CASILHGQGGNQPQHF
clone_size: few; d_call: .; v_call: TRBV27; j_call: TRBJ2-7; cdr3_nt: TGTGCCAGCAGTTATGCGGGCAGGGCTTACGAGCAGTACTTC; cdr3_aa: CASSYAGRAYEQYF
clone_size: few; d_call: .; v_call: TRBV12-3/TRBV12-4; j_call: TRBJ1-1; cdr3_nt: TGTGCCAGCATCATGGGCCTGAACACTGAAGCTTTCTTT; cdr3_aa: CASIMGLNTEAFF
clone_size: .; d_call: TRBD1; v_call: TRBV2; j_call: TRBJ2-5; cdr3_nt: TGTGCCAGCAAACCTGGGACAGCCCAAGAGACCCAGTACTTC; cdr3_aa: CASKPGTAQETQYF
clone_size: few; d_call: .; v_call: TRBV20-1; j_call: TRBJ1-5; cdr3_nt: TGCAGTGCTAGAATCCGGTTGGATCAGCCCCAGCATTTT; cdr3_aa: CSARIRLDQPQHF
clone_size: .; d_call: .; v_call: TRBV27; j_call: TRBJ1-2; cdr3_nt: TGTGCCAGCAGTTTACTGGGTAACAACTATGGCTACACCTTC; cdr3_aa: CASSLLGNNYGYTF
clone_size: few; d_call: .; v_call: TRBV11-2; j_call: TRBJ2-2; cdr3_nt: TGTGCCAGCAGCGACTATGGACTGAACACCGGGGAGCTGTTTTTT; cdr3_aa: CASSDYGLNTGELFF
clone_size: .; d_call: .; v_call: TRBV24-1; j_call: TRBJ2-1; cdr3_nt: TGTGCCACCAGTGATGCCCGACAGGTGGTTGGTGAGCAGTTCTTC; cdr3_aa: CATSDARQVVGEQFF
clone_size: few; d_call: .; v_call: TRBV7-9; j_call: TRBJ1-2; cdr3_nt: TGTGCCAGCAGCCCGGGGGACCACTATGGCTACACCTTC; cdr3_aa: CASSPGDHYGYTF
clone_size: many; d_call: TRBD1; v_call: TRBV2; j_call: TRBJ1-2; cdr3_nt: TGTGCCAGCAGTGGACAGGGAATAGTTGGCTACACCTTC; cdr3_aa: CASSGQGIVGYTF
clone_size: many; d_call: .; v_call: TRBV12-3/TRBV12-4; j_call: TRBJ2-7; cdr3_nt: TGTGCCAGCAGTTTCGGGACACGGAGGTGGGAGCAGTACTTC; cdr3_aa: CASSFGTRRWEQYF
clone_size: many; d_call: .; v_call: TRBV2; j_call: TRBJ2-6; cdr3_nt: TGTGCCAGCAGTGTTTCCTCTGGGGCCAACGTCCTGACTTTC; cdr3_aa: CASSVSSGANVLTF
clone_size: .; d_call: .; v_call: TRBV5-5; j_call: TRBJ1-4; cdr3_nt: TGTGCCAGCAGCTTGTGGGCCCCTTCTTGGGGAACTAATGAAAAACTGTTTTTT; cdr3_aa: CASSLWAPSWGTNEKLFF
clone_size: .; d_call: TRBD2; v_call: TRBV2; j_call: TRBJ2-7; cdr3_nt: TGTGCCAGCAGACGGGGGGGGACGGGAAGCTCCTACGAGCAGTACTTC; cdr3_aa: CASRRGGTGSSYEQYF
clone_size: few; d_call: .; v_call: TRBV20-1; j_call: TRBJ1-5; cdr3_nt: TGCAGTGCTAGAGATAGTGCCAGCGGGAATCAGCCCCAGCATTTT; cdr3_aa: CSARDSASGNQPQHF
clone_size: .; d_call: .; v_call: TRBV6-1; j_call: TRBJ1-5; cdr3_nt: TGTGCCAGCAGGGCAAACCAGGGTTATCAGCCCCAGCATTTT; cdr3_aa: CASRANQGYQPQHF
clone_size: .; d_call: TRBD1; v_call: TRBV7-9; j_call: TRBJ2-1; cdr3_nt: TGTGCCAGCAGCTTGGAGACAGGGGACAATGAGCAGTTCTTC; cdr3_aa: CASSLETGDNEQFF
clone_size: .; d_call: .; v_call: TRBV6-6; j_call: TRBJ1-5; cdr3_nt: TGTGCCAGCAGTTACTCAATGACAGTTCAGCCCCAGCATTTT; cdr3_aa: CASSYSMTVQPQHF
clone_size: many; d_call: .; v_call: TRBV30; j_call: TRBJ2-1; cdr3_nt: TGTGCCTGGAAGGGGGCGGGAGAGGCCCACAATGAGCAGTTCTTC; cdr3_aa: CAWKGAGEAHNEQFF
clone_size: many; d_call: .; v_call: TRBV9; j_call: TRBJ1-1; cdr3_nt: TGTGCCAGCAGCGTAGAAAGCGGGCGTTGGACTGAAGCTTTCTTT; cdr3_aa: CASSVESGRWTEAFF
clone_size: .; d_call: .; v_call: TRBV3-1; j_call: TRBJ2-4; cdr3_nt: TGTGCCAGCAGCCAAGTCATGGGGCGGGGAGCCAAAAACATTCAGTACTTC; cdr3_aa: CASSQVMGRGAKNIQYF
clone_size: .; d_call: .; v_call: TRBV9; j_call: TRBJ1-5; cdr3_nt: TGTGCCAGCAGCCAAGAGGGTTTCAATCAGCCCCAGCATTTT; cdr3_aa: CASSQEGFNQPQHF
clone_size: few; d_call: TRBD2; v_call: TRBV5-1; j_call: TRBJ2-2; cdr3_nt: TGCGCCAGCAGCGCTGGACTAGCAGTAAACACCGGGGAGCTGTTTTTT; cdr3_aa: CASSAGLAVNTGELFF
clone_size: .; d_call: TRBD1; v_call: TRBV28; j_call: TRBJ1-2; cdr3_nt: TGTGCCAGCAGTGCCGGTGGACAGGGTCACTATGGCTACACCTTC; cdr3_aa: CASSAGGQGHYGYTF
clone_size: .; d_call: .; v_call: TRBV28; j_call: TRBJ2-5; cdr3_nt: TGTGCCAGCAGTTTAAGCCAGGGGACCCAGTACTTC; cdr3_aa: CASSLSQGTQYF
clone_size: few; d_call: TRBD1; v_call: TRBV6-5; j_call: TRBJ2-7; cdr3_nt: TGTGCCAGCACTTACAGGGGACCCATCATCTCCTACGAGCAGTACTTC; cdr3_aa: CASTYRGPIISYEQYF
clone_size: many; d_call: TRBD2; v_call: TRBV12-3/TRBV12-4; j_call: TRBJ2-1; cdr3_nt: TGTGCCAGCAGTTTTGCTGGGACTAGCGGAGTGCCCCCCGAGCAGTTCTTC; cdr3_aa: CASSFAGTSGVPPEQFF
clone_size: many; d_call: .; v_call: TRBV7-8; j_call: TRBJ2-3; cdr3_nt: TGTGCCAGCAGCCCAACCACAGATACGCAGTATTTT; cdr3_aa: CASSPTTDTQYF
clone_size: many; d_call: .; v_call: TRBV11-2; j_call: TRBJ1-1; cdr3_nt: TGTGCCAGCAGCTTAGACAGGAGAAAAACTGAAGCTTTCTTT; cdr3_aa: CASSLDRRKTEAFF
clone_size: .; d_call: .; v_call: TRBV19; j_call: TRBJ1-5; cdr3_nt: TGTGCCAGTAGCCGGAAGACCGGGACCTGGGGCAATCAGCCCCAGCATTTT; cdr3_aa: CASSRKTGTWGNQPQHF